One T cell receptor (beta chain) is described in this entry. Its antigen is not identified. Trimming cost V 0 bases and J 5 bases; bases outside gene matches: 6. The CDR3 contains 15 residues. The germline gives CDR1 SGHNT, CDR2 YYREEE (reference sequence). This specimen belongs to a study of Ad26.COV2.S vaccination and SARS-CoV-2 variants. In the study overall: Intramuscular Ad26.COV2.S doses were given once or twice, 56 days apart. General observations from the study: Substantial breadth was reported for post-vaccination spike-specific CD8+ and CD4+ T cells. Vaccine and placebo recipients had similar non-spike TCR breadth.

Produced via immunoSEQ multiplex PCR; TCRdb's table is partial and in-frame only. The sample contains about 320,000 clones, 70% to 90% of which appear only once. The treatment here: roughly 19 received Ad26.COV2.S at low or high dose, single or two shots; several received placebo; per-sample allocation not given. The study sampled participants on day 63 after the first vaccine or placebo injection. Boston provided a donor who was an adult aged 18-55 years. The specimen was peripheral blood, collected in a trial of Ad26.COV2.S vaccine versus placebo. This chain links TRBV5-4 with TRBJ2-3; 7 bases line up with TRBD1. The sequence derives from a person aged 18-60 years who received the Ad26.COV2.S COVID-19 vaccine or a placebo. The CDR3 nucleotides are TGTGCCAGCAGCTTGGAAGGGGGCCGGGGAGATACGCAGTATTTT. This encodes CASSLEGGRGDTQYF.